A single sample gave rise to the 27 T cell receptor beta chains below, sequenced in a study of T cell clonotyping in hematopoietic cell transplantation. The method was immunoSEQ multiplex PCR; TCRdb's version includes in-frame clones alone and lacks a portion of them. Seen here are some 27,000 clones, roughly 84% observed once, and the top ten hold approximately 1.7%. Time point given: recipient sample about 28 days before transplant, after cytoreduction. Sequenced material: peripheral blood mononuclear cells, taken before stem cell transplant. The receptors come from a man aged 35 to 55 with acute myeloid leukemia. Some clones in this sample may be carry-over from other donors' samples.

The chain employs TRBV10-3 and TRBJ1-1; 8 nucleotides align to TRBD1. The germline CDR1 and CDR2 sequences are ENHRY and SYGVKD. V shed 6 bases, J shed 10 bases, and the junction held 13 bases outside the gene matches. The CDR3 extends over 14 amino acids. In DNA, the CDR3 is TGTGCCATCAGCCTACAGGGGGAGAGTTCGGGAGCTTTCTTT. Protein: CAISLQGESSGAFF.

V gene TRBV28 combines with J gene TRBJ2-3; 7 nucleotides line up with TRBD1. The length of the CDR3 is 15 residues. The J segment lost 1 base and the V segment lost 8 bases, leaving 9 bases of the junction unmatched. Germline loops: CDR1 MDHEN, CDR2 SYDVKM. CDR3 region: CASVGRGFGTDTQYF. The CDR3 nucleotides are TGTGCCAGCGTGGGCAGGGGGTTTGGCACAGATACGCAGTATTTT.

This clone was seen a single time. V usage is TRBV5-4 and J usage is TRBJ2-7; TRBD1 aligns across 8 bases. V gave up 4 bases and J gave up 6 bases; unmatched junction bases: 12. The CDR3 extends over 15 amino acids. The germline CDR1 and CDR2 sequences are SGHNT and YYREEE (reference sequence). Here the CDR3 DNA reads TGTGCCAGCAGCACCGGACAGGGCCAGACGGGCGAGCAGTACTTC. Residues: CASSTGQGQTGEQYF. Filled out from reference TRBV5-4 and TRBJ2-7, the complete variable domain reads ETGVTQSPTHLIKTRGQQVTLRCSSQSGHNTVSWYQQALGQGPQFIFQYYREEENGRGNFPPRFSGLQFPNYSSELNVNALELDDSALYLCASSTGQGQTGEQYFGPGTRLTVT.

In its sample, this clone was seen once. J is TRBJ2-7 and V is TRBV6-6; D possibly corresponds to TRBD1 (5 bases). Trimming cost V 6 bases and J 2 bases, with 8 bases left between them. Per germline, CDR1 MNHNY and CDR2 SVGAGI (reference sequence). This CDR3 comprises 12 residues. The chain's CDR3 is CASSRQPYEQYF. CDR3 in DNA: TGTGCCAGCAGCAGACAGCCCTACGAGCAGTACTTC.

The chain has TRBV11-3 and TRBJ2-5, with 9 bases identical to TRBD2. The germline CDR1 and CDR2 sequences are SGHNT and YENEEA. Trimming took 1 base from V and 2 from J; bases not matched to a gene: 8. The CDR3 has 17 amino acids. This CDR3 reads CASSLGFSGGFQETQYF. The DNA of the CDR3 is TGTGCCAGCAGCTTAGGTTTTAGCGGGGGATTTCAAGAGACCCAGTACTTC.

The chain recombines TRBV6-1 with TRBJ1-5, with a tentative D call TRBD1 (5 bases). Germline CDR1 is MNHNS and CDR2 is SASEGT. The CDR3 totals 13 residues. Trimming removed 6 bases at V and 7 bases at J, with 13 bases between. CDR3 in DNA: TGTGCCAGCAGATTCCGGGGGTCCCAGCCCCAGCATTTT. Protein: CASRFRGSQPQHF.

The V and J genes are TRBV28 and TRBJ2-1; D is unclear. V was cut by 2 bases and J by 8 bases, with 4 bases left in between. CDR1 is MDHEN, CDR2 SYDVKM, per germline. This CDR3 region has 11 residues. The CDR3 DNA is TGTGCCAGCAGTTTAAGAGATGAGCAGTTCTTC. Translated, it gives CASSLRDEQFF. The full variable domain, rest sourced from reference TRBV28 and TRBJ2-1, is DVKVTQSSRYLVKRTGEKVFLECVQDMDHENMFWYRQDPGLGLRLIYFSYDVKMKEKGDIPEGYSVSREKKERFSLILESASTNQTSMYLCASSLRDEQFFGPGTRLTVL.

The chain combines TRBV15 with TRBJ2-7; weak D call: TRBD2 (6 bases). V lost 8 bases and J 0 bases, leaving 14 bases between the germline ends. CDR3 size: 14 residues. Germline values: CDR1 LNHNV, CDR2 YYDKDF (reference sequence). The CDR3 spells CATSGTGVSYEQYF. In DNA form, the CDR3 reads TGTGCCACCTCGGGGACGGGGGTCTCCTACGAGCAGTACTTC. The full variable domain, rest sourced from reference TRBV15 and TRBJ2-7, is DAMVIQNPRYQVTQFGKPVTLSCSQTLNHNVMYWYQQKSSQAPKLLFHYYDKDFNNEADTPDNFQSRRPNTSFCFLDIRSPGLGDTAMYLCATSGTGVSYEQYFGPGTRLTVT.

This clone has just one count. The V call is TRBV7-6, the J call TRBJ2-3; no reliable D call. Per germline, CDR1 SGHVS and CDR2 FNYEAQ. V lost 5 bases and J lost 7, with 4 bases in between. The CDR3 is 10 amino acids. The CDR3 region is CASSGHTQYF. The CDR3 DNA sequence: TGTGCCAGCAGCGGCCATACGCAGTATTTT.

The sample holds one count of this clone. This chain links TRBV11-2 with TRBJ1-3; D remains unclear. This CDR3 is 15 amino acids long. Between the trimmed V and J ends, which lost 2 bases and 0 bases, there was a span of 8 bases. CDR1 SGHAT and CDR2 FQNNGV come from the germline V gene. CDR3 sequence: CASSLQPASGNTIYF. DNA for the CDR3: TGTGCCAGCAGCTTACAGCCCGCCTCTGGAAACACCATATATTTT. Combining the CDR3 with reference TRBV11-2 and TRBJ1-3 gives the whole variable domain EAGVAQSPRYKIIEKRQSVAFWCNPISGHATLYWYQQILGQGPKLLIQFQNNGVVDDSQLPKDRFSAERLKGVDSTLKIQPAKLEDSAVYLCASSLQPASGNTIYFGEGSWLTVV.

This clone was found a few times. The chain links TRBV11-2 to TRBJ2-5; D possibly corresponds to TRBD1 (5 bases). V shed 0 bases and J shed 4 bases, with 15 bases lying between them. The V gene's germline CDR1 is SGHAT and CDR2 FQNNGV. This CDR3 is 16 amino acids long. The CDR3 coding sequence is TGTGCCAGCAGCTTAGATCGGCTACAGGTTGCAGAGACCCAGTACTTC. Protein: CASSLDRLQVAETQYF.

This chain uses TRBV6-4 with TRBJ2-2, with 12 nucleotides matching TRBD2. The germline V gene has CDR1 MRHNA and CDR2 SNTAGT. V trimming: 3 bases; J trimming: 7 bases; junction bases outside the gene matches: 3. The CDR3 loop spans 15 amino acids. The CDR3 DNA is TGTGCCAGCAGTGAACTAGCGGGAGGTTTCGGGGAGCTGTTTTTT. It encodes CASSELAGGFGELFF.

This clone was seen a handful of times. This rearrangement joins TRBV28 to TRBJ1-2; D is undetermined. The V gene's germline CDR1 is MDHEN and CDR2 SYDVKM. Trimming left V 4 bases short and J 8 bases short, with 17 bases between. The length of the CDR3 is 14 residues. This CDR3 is CASSSIPWRTGYTF. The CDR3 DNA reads TGTGCCAGCAGTTCCATCCCGTGGAGAACGGGCTACACCTTC.

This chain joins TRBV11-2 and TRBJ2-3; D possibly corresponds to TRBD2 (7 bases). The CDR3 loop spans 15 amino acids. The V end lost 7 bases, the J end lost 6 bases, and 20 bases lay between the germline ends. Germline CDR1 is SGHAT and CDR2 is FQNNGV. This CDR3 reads CASMPTVGGRDTQYF. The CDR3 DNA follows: TGTGCCAGCATGCCGACGGTGGGGGGGCGGGATACGCAGTATTTT.

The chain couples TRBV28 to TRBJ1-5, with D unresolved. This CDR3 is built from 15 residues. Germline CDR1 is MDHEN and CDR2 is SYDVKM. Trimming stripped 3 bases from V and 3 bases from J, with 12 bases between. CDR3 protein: CASSLGNQFNQPQHF. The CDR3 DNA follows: TGTGCCAGCAGTTTGGGTAACCAGTTCAATCAGCCCCAGCATTTT.

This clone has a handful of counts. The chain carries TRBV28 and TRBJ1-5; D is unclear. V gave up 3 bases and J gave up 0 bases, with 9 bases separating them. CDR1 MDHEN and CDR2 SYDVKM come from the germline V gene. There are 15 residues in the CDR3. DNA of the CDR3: TGTGCCAGCAGTTTCTCGGATCCTAGCAATCAGCCCCAGCATTTT. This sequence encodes CASSFSDPSNQPQHF.

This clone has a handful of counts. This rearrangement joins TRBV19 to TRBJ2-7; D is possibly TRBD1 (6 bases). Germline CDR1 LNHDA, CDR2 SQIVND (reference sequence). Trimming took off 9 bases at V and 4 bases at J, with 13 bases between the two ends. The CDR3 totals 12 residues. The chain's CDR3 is CASRGLDYEQYF. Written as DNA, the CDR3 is TGTGCCAGCAGGGGTTTGGATTACGAGCAGTACTTC.

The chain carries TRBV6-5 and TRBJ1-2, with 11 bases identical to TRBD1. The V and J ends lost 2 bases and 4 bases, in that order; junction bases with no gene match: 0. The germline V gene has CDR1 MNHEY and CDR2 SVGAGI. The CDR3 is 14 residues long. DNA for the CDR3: TGTGCCAGCAGTTACGGGACAGGGGGCTATGGCTACACCTTC. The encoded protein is CASSYGTGGYGYTF.

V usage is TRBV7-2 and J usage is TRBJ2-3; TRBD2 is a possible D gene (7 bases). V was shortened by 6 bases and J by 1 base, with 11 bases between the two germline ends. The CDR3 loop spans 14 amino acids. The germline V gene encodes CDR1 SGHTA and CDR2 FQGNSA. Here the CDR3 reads CASSRGGGTDTQYF. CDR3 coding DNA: TGTGCCAGCAGTCGAGGGGGGGGCACAGATACGCAGTATTTT.

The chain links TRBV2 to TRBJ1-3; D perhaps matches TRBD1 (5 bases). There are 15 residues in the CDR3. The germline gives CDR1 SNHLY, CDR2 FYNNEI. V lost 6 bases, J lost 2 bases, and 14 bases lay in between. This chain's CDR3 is CASRRSQGTGNTIYF. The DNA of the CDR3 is TGTGCCAGCAGGAGGTCCCAGGGCACTGGAAACACCATATATTTT.

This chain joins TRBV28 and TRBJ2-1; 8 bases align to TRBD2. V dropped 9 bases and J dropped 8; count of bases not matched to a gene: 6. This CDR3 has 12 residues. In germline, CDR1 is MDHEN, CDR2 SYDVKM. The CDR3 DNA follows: TGTGCCAGTGGAGCGGGGGTCGATGAGCAGTTCTTC. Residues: CASGAGVDEQFF.

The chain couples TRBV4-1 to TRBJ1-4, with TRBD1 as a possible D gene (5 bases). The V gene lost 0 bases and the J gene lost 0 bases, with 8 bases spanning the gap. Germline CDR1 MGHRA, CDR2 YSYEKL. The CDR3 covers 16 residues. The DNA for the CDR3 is TGCGCCAGCAGCCAAGATACGACAGCAACTAATGAAAAACTGTTTTTT. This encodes CASSQDTTATNEKLFF.

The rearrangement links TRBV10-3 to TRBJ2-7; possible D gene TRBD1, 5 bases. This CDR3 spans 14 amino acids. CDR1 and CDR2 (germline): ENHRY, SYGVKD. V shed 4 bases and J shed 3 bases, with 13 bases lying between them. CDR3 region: CAISGGRSFYEQYF. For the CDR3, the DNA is TGTGCCATCAGTGGGGGCAGGAGCTTCTACGAGCAGTACTTC.

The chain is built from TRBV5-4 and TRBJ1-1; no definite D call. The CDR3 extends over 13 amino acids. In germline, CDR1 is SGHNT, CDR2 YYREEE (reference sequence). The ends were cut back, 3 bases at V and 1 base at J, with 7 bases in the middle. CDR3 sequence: CASSSKENTEAFF. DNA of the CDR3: TGTGCCAGCAGCTCCAAAGAGAACACTGAAGCTTTCTTT.

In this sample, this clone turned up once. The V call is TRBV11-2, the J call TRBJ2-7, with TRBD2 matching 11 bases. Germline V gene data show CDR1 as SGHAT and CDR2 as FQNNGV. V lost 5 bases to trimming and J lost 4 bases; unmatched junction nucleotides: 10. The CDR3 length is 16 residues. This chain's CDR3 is CASSTKLAGAYYEQYF. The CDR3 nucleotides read TGTGCCAGCAGCACGAAACTAGCGGGAGCTTATTACGAGCAGTACTTC.

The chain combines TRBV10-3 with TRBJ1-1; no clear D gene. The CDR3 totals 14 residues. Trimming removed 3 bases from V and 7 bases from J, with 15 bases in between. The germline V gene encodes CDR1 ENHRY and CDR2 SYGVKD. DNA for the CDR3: TGTGCCATCAGTGATGGAAGTAACGGACTTGAAGCTTTCTTT. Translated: CAISDGSNGLEAFF.

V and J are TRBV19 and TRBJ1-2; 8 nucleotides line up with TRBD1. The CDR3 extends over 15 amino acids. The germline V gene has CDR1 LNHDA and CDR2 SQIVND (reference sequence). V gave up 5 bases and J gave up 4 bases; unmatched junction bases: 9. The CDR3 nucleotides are TGTGCCAGTAGTCCCCTGACAGGGGCTTTCTATGGCTACACCTTC. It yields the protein CASSPLTGAFYGYTF.